The source of this T cell receptor beta chain is a study of Graves' ophthalmopathy and Graves' hyperthyroidism. This clonotype occurred many times. Antigen unknown. The germline V gene has CDR1 SGHAT and CDR2 FQNNGV. The CDR3 covers 16 residues. The V gene lost 3 bases and the J gene lost 2 bases, with 13 bases spanning the gap. Study results and caveats: Most expanded thyroid clonotypes above 0.001 frequency also appeared in blood.

Scientists amplified the TCR beta CDR3 regions from RNA transcripts. A first-round RT-PCR used HTBI primers, followed by a second-round multiplex PCR. MiXCR, run by TCRdb on the multiplex PCR reads, gives a single entry per CDR3 protein. The sample lists some 390,000 distinct CDR3 sequences; around 17% were seen once. V and J are TRBV11-2 and TRBJ2-2; no firm D call. This TCR came from a woman in her late teens or twenties with Graves' ophthalmopathy. Material: peripheral blood. This CDR3 reads CASSFGVRPNTGELFF. CDR3 DNA: TGTGCCAGCAGCTTTGGGGTCAGACCTAACACCGGGGAGCTGTTTTTT.